One T cell receptor (beta chain) is described in this entry. What it binds is unknown. V shed 4 bases and J shed 3 bases, with 13 bases lying between them. Germline CDR1 is SGHAT and CDR2 is FQNNGV. The CDR3 loop spans 15 amino acids. These data are taken from a study of cytomegalovirus exposure and HLA in healthy donors. PCR primers comprised 60 Vbeta and 13 Jbeta primers. Using immunoSEQ multiplex PCR, the repertoire was profiled, and TCRdb retains in-frame clones only, with some absent. The sample carries over 110,000 clones, about 80% recorded once. General study findings and limits: A prior analysis recorded that most TCR beta V segments were productive about 87% or about 30% of the time.

Sequenced: PBMCs. The chain links TRBV11-2 to TRBJ1-3; D uncertain. This sequence was found in a female donor in good health and CMV-seronegative. The CDR3 sequence is CASSSDGGFGNTIYF. CDR3 sequence (DNA): TGTGCCAGCAGCTCGGACGGAGGGTTTGGAAACACCATATATTTT. The whole variable domain, filled in from reference TRBV11-2 and TRBJ1-3, reads EAGVAQSPRYKIIEKRQSVAFWCNPISGHATLYWYQQILGQGPKLLIQFQNNGVVDDSQLPKDRFSAERLKGVDSTLKIQPAKLEDSAVYLCASSSDGGFGNTIYFGEGSWLTVV.